Given below is one TCR beta chain in context. Its antigen is not identified. The data derive from a study of PD-1 blockade in classical Hodgkin lymphoma. For the study at large: Patients received nivolumab 3 mg/kg intravenously every 2 weeks.

Method: immunoSEQ multiplex PCR; TCRdb's copy keeps in-frame clones and lacks some. The sample yields about 44,000 clones, 66% seen once. Findings and caveats of the study: By cycle point C4D1, TCR diversity had risen significantly in CD4+ cells (but not CD8+ cells). Possible causes of repertoire differences, disease activity or prior therapy, remain undefined.

Noted time point: cycle 4 day 1 (C4D1), after 5 to 7 weeks of nivolumab. Every patient experienced relapse after autologous stem cell transplantation, and brentuximab vedotin exposure varied. Responses achieved at best were complete response, partial response or progressive disease. Germline CDR1 reads GTSNPN; CDR2 reads SVGIG (reference sequence). The CDR3 is 20 amino acids. Trimming took 1 base from V and 2 from J, leaving 27 bases between them. This TCR came from a human donor with classical Hodgkin lymphoma. This chain joins TRBV30 and TRBJ2-1; TRBD2 might be the D (6 bases). Sequencing was performed on peripheral blood mononuclear cells (PBMCs), taken before the fourth cycle of nivolumab. CDR3 loop: CAWSDLAGRLPELTYNEQFF. The CDR3 nucleotides read TGTGCCTGGAGTGACCTGGCGGGGCGGCTCCCTGAACTGACCTACAATGAGCAGTTCTTC. Supplemented by reference TRBV30 and TRBJ2-1, the full variable domain reads SQTIHQWPATLVQPVGSPLSLECTVEGTSNPNLYWYRQAAGRGLQLLFYSVGIGQISSEVPQNLSASRPQDRQFILSSKKLLLSDSGFYLCAWSDLAGRLPELTYNEQFFGPGTRLTVL.